This is a list of T cell receptor beta chains from one sample in a study of cytomegalovirus exposure and HLA in healthy donors. Data came from immunoSEQ multiplex PCR; TCRdb stores just in-frame clones and leaves some out. Of about 52,000 clones in the sample, around 50% were seen once. Sequencing was carried out using PBMCs. These receptors came from a human donor in good health. Each CDR3 is given with its conserved first and last residue. The D gene is left open where the match is weak. Only part of the rows carry a size: once, few, many, or a class if the clone is expanded.

abundance | j_gene | v_gene | d_gene | CDR3aa | CDR3nt
NA | TRBJ2-6 | TRBV7-8 | TRBD1 | CASSPNRFTRTGGSGANVLTF | TGTGCCAGCAGCCCAAATCGGTTTACCCGGACAGGGGGTTCCGGGGCCAACGTCCTGACTTTC
NA | TRBJ1-5 | TRBV4-1 | NA | CASSQAQGWSNQPQHF | TGCGCCAGCAGCCAAGCACAGGGTTGGAGCAATCAGCCCCAGCATTTT
few | TRBJ2-1 | TRBV5-1 | TRBD2 | CASSLTGTSGDNEQFF | TGCGCCAGCAGCTTGACAGGGACTAGCGGGGACAATGAGCAGTTCTTC
NA | TRBJ2-7 | TRBV10-3 | TRBD1 | CAIQGTGQGLNEQYF | TGTGCCATCCAGGGGACGGGACAGGGTCTAAACGAGCAGTACTTC
NA | TRBJ2-7 | TRBV5-4 | NA | CASSLGLLDYEQYF | TGTGCCAGCAGCTTGGGATTACTAGACTACGAGCAGTACTTC
NA | TRBJ1-2 | TRBV6-1 | TRBD1 | CASRTGGGGYTF | TGTGCCAGCAGGACAGGGGGCGGTGGCTACACCTTC
NA | TRBJ2-1 | TRBV5-1 | TRBD2 | CASSLSSGGHNEQFF | TGCGCCAGCAGCTTATCTAGCGGGGGGCACAATGAGCAGTTCTTC
NA | TRBJ1-1 | TRBV14 | TRBD1 | CASSLDRGQAEAFF | TGTGCCAGCAGCCTGGACAGGGGGCAGGCTGAAGCTTTCTTT
NA | TRBJ2-2 | TRBV7-9 | NA | CASRGTGELFF | TGTGCCAGCCGGGGGACCGGGGAGCTGTTTTTT
NA | TRBJ2-3 | TRBV4-2 | TRBD2 | CASSLNSGGANSVDTQYF | TGTGCCAGCAGCCTCAATAGCGGGGGGGCCAATTCAGTAGATACGCAGTATTTT
NA | TRBJ2-2 | TRBV7-3 | TRBD2 | CASSIQRLAGGNPNTGELFF | TGTGCCAGCAGCATCCAGAGACTAGCGGGGGGCAACCCGAACACCGGGGAGCTGTTTTTT
NA | TRBJ1-1 | TRBV19 | TRBD1 | CASSTRTGREYMGTEAFF | TGTGCCAGTAGTACCCGGACAGGGAGAGAGTATATGGGGACTGAAGCTTTCTTT
NA | TRBJ2-5 | TRBV7-9 | NA | CASSLWAEETQYF | TGTGCCAGCAGCTTATGGGCCGAAGAGACCCAGTACTTC
NA | TRBJ2-7 | TRBV5-6 | NA | CASSSDSFPYEQYF | TGTGCCAGCAGCTCTGACAGCTTCCCCTACGAGCAGTACTTC
NA | TRBJ2-5 | TRBV29-1 | NA | CSVVEGAETQYF | TGCAGCGTTGTGGAGGGCGCGGAGACCCAGTACTTC
NA | TRBJ1-1 | TRBV25-1 | NA | CASSIQNTEAFF | TGTGCCAGCAGTATACAGAACACTGAAGCTTTCTTT
few | TRBJ2-1 | TRBV30 | TRBD2 | CAWSVRGRVYNEQFF | TGTGCCTGGTCAGTCCGGGGGAGGGTATACAATGAGCAGTTCTTC
few | TRBJ2-3 | TRBV10-3 | NA | CAITPSGASTDTQYF | TGTGCCATCACCCCTAGTGGGGCTAGCACAGATACGCAGTATTTT
NA | TRBJ2-5 | TRBV7-2 | TRBD2 | CASSLARGGQETQYF | TGTGCCAGCAGCTTAGCGCGGGGGGGCCAAGAGACCCAGTACTTC
NA | TRBJ1-1 | TRBV5-1 | TRBD1 | CASSNRDSEAFF | TGCGCCAGCAGCAACCGGGACAGTGAAGCTTTCTTT
NA | TRBJ2-2 | TRBV7-2 | NA | CASSSQGPGELFF | TGTGCCAGCAGCTCCCAGGGGCCCGGGGAGCTGTTTTTT
NA | TRBJ2-2 | TRBV27 | NA | CASSFSPSAGELFF | TGTGCCAGCAGTTTCTCTCCTAGCGCCGGGGAGCTGTTTTTT
NA | TRBJ1-5 | TRBV2 | TRBD1 | CAGGRTGGNQPQHF | TGTGCCGGGGGTAGGACAGGGGGCAATCAGCCCCAGCATTTT
NA | TRBJ1-5 | TRBV7-2 | TRBD1 | CASSLQGGGNQPQHF | TGTGCCAGCAGCTTACAGGGGGGCGGCAATCAGCCCCAGCATTTT
NA | TRBJ2-5 | TRBV19 | TRBD1 | CASSNDRGIQETQYF | TGTGCCAGTAGTAATGACAGGGGAATCCAAGAGACCCAGTACTTC
NA | TRBJ1-2 | TRBV4-1 | NA | CASSQDGSFYGYTF | TGCGCCAGCAGCCAAGACGGGTCCTTCTATGGCTACACCTTC
NA | TRBJ1-2 | TRBV6-6 | NA | CASSYSLDSSYGYTF | TGTGCCAGCAGTTACTCCCTAGACAGTTCCTATGGCTACACCTTC
few | TRBJ1-2 | TRBV7-2 | NA | CASSLATGSYGYTF | TGTGCCAGCAGCTTAGCGACAGGAAGCTATGGCTACACCTTC
NA | TRBJ1-1 | TRBV6-5 | TRBD1 | CASSYSYTGVNTEAFF | TGTGCCAGCAGTTACTCCTATACAGGGGTGAACACTGAAGCTTTCTTT
NA | TRBJ2-1 | TRBV6-1 | NA | CASSYDYSANNEQFF | TGTGCCAGCAGCTACGACTACTCCGCCAACAATGAGCAGTTCTTC
NA | TRBJ1-5 | TRBV4-1 | TRBD1 | CASSPGTGGAYQPQHF | TGCGCCAGCAGCCCGGGGACAGGGGGCGCGTACCAGCCCCAGCATTTT
few | TRBJ2-7 | TRBV15 | NA | CATSRDLEGDEQYF | TGTGCCACCAGCAGAGATCTCGAAGGGGACGAGCAGTACTTC
few | TRBJ2-1 | TRBV5-4 | NA | CASSFGKVEQFF | TGTGCCAGCAGCTTCGGGAAGGTGGAGCAGTTCTTC
few | TRBJ2-3 | TRBV7-2 | TRBD2 | CASSSGTGGSPTDTQYF | TGTGCCAGCAGCTCAGGAACGGGGGGGTCCCCCACAGATACGCAGTATTTT
few | TRBJ2-1 | TRBV18 | NA | CASSPLTGQNNEQFF | TGTGCCAGCTCACCTTTGACAGGACAGAACAATGAGCAGTTCTTC
NA | TRBJ2-5 | TRBV6-6 | TRBD2 | CASSEGLAGGTQYF | TGTGCCAGCAGTGAGGGACTAGCCGGCGGGACCCAGTACTTC
NA | TRBJ2-2 | TRBV27 | NA | CASSLGQYNTGELFF | TGTGCCAGCAGTTTAGGACAGTATAACACCGGGGAGCTGTTTTTT
NA | TRBJ1-3 | TRBV5-1 | TRBD1 | CASSWRGQTGNTIYF | TGCGCCAGCAGCTGGCGGGGACAGACTGGAAACACCATATATTTT
few | TRBJ2-1 | TRBV6-5 | NA | CASSYSRGGNGYEQFF | TGTGCCAGCAGTTACTCAAGGGGGGGCAACGGCTATGAGCAGTTCTTC
few | TRBJ2-7 | TRBV10-3 | NA | CASQGNDYEQYF | TGTGCCTCACAGGGTAACGACTACGAGCAGTACTTC
NA | TRBJ2-2 | TRBV4-1 | NA | CASSPTVTGELFF | TGCGCCAGCAGCCCGACAGTCACCGGGGAGCTGTTTTTT
NA | TRBJ2-1 | TRBV7-8 | NA | CASSSLPSGGPFEQFF | TGTGCCAGCAGCTCCCTGCCCTCCGGGGGGCCTTTTGAGCAGTTCTTC
NA | TRBJ1-1 | TRBV15 | NA | CATSRDIGGTEAFF | TGTGCCACCAGCAGAGATATAGGGGGCACTGAAGCTTTCTTT
NA | TRBJ1-1 | TRBV19 | TRBD1 | CASSETGFAFPSEAFF | TGTGCCAGTAGTGAGACAGGGTTTGCGTTCCCGTCTGAAGCTTTCTTT
NA | TRBJ1-1 | TRBV7-9 | NA | CASIPPSQGTGRGTEAFF | TGTGCCAGCATCCCTCCATCCCAGGGGACGGGTAGGGGTACTGAAGCTTTCTTT
NA | TRBJ2-2 | TRBV4-2 | NA | CASSQVLGAATGELFF | TGTGCCAGCAGCCAAGTCCTGGGGGCGGCCACCGGGGAGCTGTTTTTT
NA | TRBJ2-7 | TRBV7-9 | TRBD1 | CASIPFGTGGFEQYF | TGTGCCAGCATCCCATTTGGGACAGGGGGCTTCGAGCAGTACTTC
NA | TRBJ1-2 | TRBV19 | NA | CASSDSRQSYGYTF | TGTGCCAGTAGTGACTCGCGGCAGAGTTATGGCTACACCTTC
medium-sized | TRBJ1-5 | TRBV27 | NA | CASSGIGGNQPQHF | TGTGCCAGCAGTGGGATAGGGGGCAATCAGCCCCAGCATTTT
NA | TRBJ1-1 | TRBV2 | NA | CASKFGGEAFF | TGTGCCAGCAAGTTCGGCGGTGAAGCTTTCTTT
few | TRBJ2-3 | TRBV7-6 | TRBD2 | CASSLAPSGGDTQYF | TGTGCCAGCAGCTTAGCGCCTAGCGGGGGAGATACGCAGTATTTT
few | TRBJ1-2 | TRBV5-6 | NA | CASSLANNYGYTF | TGTGCCAGCAGTCTGGCAAATAACTATGGCTACACCTTC
NA | TRBJ2-2 | TRBV30 | NA | CAWSARGNTGELFF | TGTGCCTGGAGTGCTCGCGGGAACACCGGGGAGCTGTTTTTT
NA | TRBJ2-1 | TRBV11-2 | NA | CASGGRGFNEQFF | TGTGCCAGCGGCGGAAGAGGATTTAATGAGCAGTTCTTC
once | TRBJ1-3 | TRBV29-1 | TRBD1 | CSVVVDRASGSTIYF | TGCAGCGTTGTGGTCGACAGGGCCTCTGGAAGCACCATATATTTT
NA | TRBJ2-7 | TRBV6-6 | NA | CASSYSQGRASGEQYF | TGTGCCAGCAGTTACTCCCAGGGAAGGGCGTCCGGCGAGCAGTACTTC
few | TRBJ1-2 | TRBV7-9 | NA | CSSSLDPGGYTF | TGTTCCAGCAGCTTAGATCCGGGTGGCTACACCTTC
NA | TRBJ1-2 | TRBV4-1 | NA | CASSHKGRGPNYGYTF | TGCGCCAGCAGCCATAAGGGGCGGGGGCCTAACTATGGCTACACCTTC
NA | TRBJ2-3 | TRBV4-2 | NA | CASSQGATDTQYF | TGTGCCAGCAGCCAAGGTGCTACGGATACGCAGTATTTT